This TCR beta chain originates from a study of blood T cell repertoires in COVID-19. Overall study: PBMCs, B-cell-depleted T cells, or T cells provided the cDNA or gDNA that made up the material.

Generated by immunoSEQ multiplex PCR, the TCRdb table keeps only in-frame clones and is missing some. The data contain roughly 300,000 clones, under 95% of them singletons. Categorization into cohorts depended on clinical history that participants reported. Germline V gene sequence: CDR1 MDHEN, CDR2 SYDVKM. V was clipped by 10 bases and J by 3 bases, with 12 bases between them. CDR3 length: 12 amino acids. The chain uses TRBV28 and TRBJ1-1; no reliable D call. The receptor was derived from a woman aged 30 to 39 who had recovered from COVID-19. The sequencing input was PBMCs or T cells enriched from blood (not recorded which). CDR3 sequence: CATLRTDTEAFF. The CDR3 DNA sequence: TGTGCCACCCTGAGAACAGACACTGAAGCTTTCTTT.